These T cell receptor beta chains were read from a single sample in a study of cytomegalovirus exposure and HLA in healthy donors. The repertoire was sequenced with immunoSEQ multiplex PCR; TCRdb's copy has only in-frame clones and lacks some. The data show approximately 210,000 clones, about 79% seen once. Sequencing was done on a sample of PBMCs. These receptors originate from a male donor in good health and CMV-seronegative. Each CDR3 is given with its conserved first and last residue. A D gene is named only where the DNA matches it firmly. Where a row states a size, it is once, few, many or the class of an expanded clone; other rows omit it.

J gene	D gene	clone size	V gene	CDR3 protein	CDR3 DNA
TRBJ1-2	-	-	TRBV5-4	CASSSDRPYGYTF	TGTGCCAGCAGCTCTGACAGACCATATGGCTACACCTTC
TRBJ1-1	TRBD1	-	TRBV7-2	CASSHDRGLEAFF	TGTGCCAGCAGTCACGACAGGGGACTGGAGGCTTTCTTT
TRBJ2-1	-	-	TRBV4-1	CASSLRGNEQFF	TGCGCCAGCAGCCTCCGAGGGAATGAGCAGTTCTTC
TRBJ1-4	-	once	TRBV19	CASSIDRGPSEKLFF	TGTGCCAGTAGTATAGATCGTGGCCCCTCTGAAAAACTGTTTTTT
TRBJ2-1	-	-	TRBV4-3	CASSQDNNWLDSSNEQFF	TGCGCCAGCAGCCAAGATAACAATTGGCTGGACAGCAGCAATGAGCAGTTCTTC
TRBJ1-3	-	once	TRBV19	CASRTTGSGNTIYF	TGTGCCAGTAGAACGACAGGCTCTGGAAACACCATATATTTT
TRBJ2-5	-	-	TRBV25-1	CASSEYSGAQYF	TGTGCCAGCAGTGAATATTCGGGGGCCCAGTACTTC
TRBJ1-1	-	-	TRBV29-1	CSYQAAGFTEAFF	TGCAGCTACCAAGCCGCGGGATTCACTGAAGCTTTCTTT
TRBJ1-1	TRBD1	once	TRBV7-2	CASSFPAGQDEAFF	TGTGCCAGCAGCTTTCCCGCCGGACAGGATGAAGCTTTCTTT
TRBJ2-5	TRBD2	-	TRBV5-4	CASSQPTSGQETQYF	TGTGCCAGCAGCCAGCCGACTAGCGGACAAGAGACCCAGTACTTC
TRBJ1-5	TRBD1	-	TRBV19	CASTDRGNQPQHF	TGTGCCAGCACGGACAGGGGGAATCAGCCCCAGCATTTT
TRBJ2-3	TRBD2	-	TRBV5-1	CASSLGASGGFTDTQYF	TGCGCCAGCAGCTTGGGGGCTAGCGGGGGTTTCACAGATACGCAGTATTTT
TRBJ1-6	-	-	TRBV6-5	CASSYNGAGFSSPLHF	TGTGCCAGCAGTTACAATGGCGCAGGGTTCAGTTCACCCCTCCACTTT
TRBJ2-1	TRBD1	-	TRBV7-7	CASSFQQGSGEQFF	TGTGCTAGCAGCTTCCAACAGGGGAGTGGTGAGCAGTTCTTC
TRBJ2-2	TRBD1	few	TRBV6-5	CASRAGGAETGELFF	TGTGCCAGCAGGGCAGGGGGCGCGGAGACCGGGGAGCTGTTTTTT
TRBJ2-7	TRBD1	few	TRBV5-6	CASSLTGGAKARMEQYF	TGTGCCAGCAGCTTGACAGGGGGCGCGAAGGCGCGAATGGAGCAGTACTTC
TRBJ1-1	TRBD1	-	TRBV27	CASSPRQGWRTEAFF	TGTGCCAGCAGTCCGAGACAGGGTTGGCGGACTGAAGCTTTCTTT
TRBJ1-2	TRBD1	-	TRBV19	CASTPRQGYPYGYTF	TGTGCCAGTACCCCACGACAGGGATACCCCTATGGCTACACCTTC
TRBJ1-1	-	-	TRBV5-4	CASSSRTTNTEAFF	TGTGCCAGCAGCTCCCGGACAACGAACACTGAAGCTTTCTTT
TRBJ1-3	TRBD1	few	TRBV4-3	CASSQGTAGNTIYF	TGCGCCAGCAGCCAGGGGACAGCTGGAAACACCATATATTTT
TRBJ2-1	TRBD2	-	TRBV9	CASTPRAGGQGYNEQFF	TGTGCCAGCACCCCCCGAGCGGGAGGGCAAGGGTACAATGAGCAGTTCTTC
TRBJ2-1	-	-	TRBV6-1	CASSEFRGTEQFF	TGTGCCAGCAGTGAATTTAGGGGGACGGAGCAGTTCTTC
TRBJ2-7	-	-	TRBV7-9	CASSPLGPPYEQYF	TGTGCCAGCAGCCCTCTGGGGCCCCCCTACGAGCAGTACTTC
TRBJ1-1	-	-	TRBV28	CASSFRGSLEAFF	TGTGCCAGCAGTTTTAGGGGTAGCCTGGAAGCTTTCTTT
TRBJ1-2	-	-	TRBV4-3	CASSRGSGPGTLAGYTF	TGCGCCAGCAGCCGAGGAAGTGGTCCAGGGACATTGGCCGGCTACACCTTC
TRBJ2-7	TRBD1	-	TRBV6-6	CASSYPDRDEQYF	TGTGCCAGCAGTTACCCTGACAGGGACGAGCAGTACTTC